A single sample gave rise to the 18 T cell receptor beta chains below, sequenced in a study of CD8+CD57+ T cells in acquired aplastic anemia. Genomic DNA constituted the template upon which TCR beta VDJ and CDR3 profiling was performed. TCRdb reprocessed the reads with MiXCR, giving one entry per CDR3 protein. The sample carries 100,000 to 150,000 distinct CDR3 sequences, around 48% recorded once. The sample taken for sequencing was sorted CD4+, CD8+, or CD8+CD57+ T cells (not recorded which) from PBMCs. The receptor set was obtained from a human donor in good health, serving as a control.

The CDR3 nucleotides are TGTGCCACCAGCAGAGATCGTTTGTCGGGGGATGGCTACACCTTC. It is translated as CATSRDRLSGDGYTF. The V and J genes are TRBV15 and TRBJ1-2, with D perhaps matching TRBD1 (5 bases). CDR1 LNHNV and CDR2 YYDKDF come from the germline V gene (reference sequence). Trimming left V 0 bases short and J 6 bases short, with 14 bases between. This CDR3 has 15 residues. Variable domain in full (rest from reference TRBV15 and TRBJ1-2): DAMVIQNPRYQVTQFGKPVTLSCSQTLNHNVMYWYQQKSSQAPKLLFHYYDKDFNNEADTPDNFQSRRPNTSFCFLDIRSPGLGDTAMYLCATSRDRLSGDGYTFGSGTRLTVV.

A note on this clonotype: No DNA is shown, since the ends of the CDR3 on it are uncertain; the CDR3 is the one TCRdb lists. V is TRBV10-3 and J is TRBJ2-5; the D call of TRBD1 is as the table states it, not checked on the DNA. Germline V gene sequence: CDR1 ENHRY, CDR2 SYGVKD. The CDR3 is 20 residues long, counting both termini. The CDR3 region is CAISVFLCQQPCQGRETQYF.

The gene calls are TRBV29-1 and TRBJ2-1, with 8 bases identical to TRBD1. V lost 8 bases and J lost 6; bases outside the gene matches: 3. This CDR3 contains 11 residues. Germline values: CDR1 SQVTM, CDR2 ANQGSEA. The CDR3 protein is CSTGGRNEQFF. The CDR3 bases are TGCAGCACAGGGGGTCGCAATGAGCAGTTCTTC.

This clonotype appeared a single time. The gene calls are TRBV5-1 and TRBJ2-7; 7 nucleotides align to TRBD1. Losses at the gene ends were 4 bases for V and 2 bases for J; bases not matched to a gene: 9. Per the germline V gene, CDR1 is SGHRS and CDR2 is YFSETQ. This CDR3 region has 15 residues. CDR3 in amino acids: CASSVLTGTTYEQYF. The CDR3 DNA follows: TGCGCCAGCAGCGTCCTGACAGGGACAACCTACGAGCAGTACTTC. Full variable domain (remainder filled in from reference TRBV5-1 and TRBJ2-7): KAGVTQTPRYLIKTRGQQVTLSCSPISGHRSVSWYQQTPGQGLQFLFEYFSETQRNKGNFPGRFSGRQFSNSRSEMNVSTLELGDSALYLCASSVLTGTTYEQYFGPGTRLTVT.

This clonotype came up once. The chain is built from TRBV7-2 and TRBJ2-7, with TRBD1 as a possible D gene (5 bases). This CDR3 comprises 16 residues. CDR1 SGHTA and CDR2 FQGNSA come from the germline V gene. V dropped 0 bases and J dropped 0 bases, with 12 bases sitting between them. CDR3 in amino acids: CASSLALAGISYEQYF. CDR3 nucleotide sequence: TGTGCCAGCAGCTTAGCCCTGGCAGGGATCTCCTACGAGCAGTACTTC.

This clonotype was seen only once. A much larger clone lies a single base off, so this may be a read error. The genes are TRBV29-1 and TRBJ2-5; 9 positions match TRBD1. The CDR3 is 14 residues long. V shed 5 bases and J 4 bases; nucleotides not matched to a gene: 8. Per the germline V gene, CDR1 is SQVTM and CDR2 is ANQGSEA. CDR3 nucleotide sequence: TGCAGCGTTACGAACTTGGACAGGGGAGAGACCCAGTACTTC. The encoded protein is CSVTNLDRGETQYF.

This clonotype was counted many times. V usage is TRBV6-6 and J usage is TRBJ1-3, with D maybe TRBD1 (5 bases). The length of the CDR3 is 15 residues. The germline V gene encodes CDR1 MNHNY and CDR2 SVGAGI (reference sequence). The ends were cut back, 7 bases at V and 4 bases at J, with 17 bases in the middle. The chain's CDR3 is CASTPGPPAGNTIYF. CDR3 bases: TGTGCCAGCACGCCGGGACCCCCGGCCGGAAACACCATATATTTT.

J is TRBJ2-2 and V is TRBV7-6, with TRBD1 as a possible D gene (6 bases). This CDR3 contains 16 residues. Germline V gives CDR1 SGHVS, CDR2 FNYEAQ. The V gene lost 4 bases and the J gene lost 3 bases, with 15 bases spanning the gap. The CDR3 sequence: CASSSATGRYTGELFF. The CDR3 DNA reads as TGTGCCAGCAGCTCAGCGACAGGAAGGTACACCGGGGAGCTGTTTTTT.

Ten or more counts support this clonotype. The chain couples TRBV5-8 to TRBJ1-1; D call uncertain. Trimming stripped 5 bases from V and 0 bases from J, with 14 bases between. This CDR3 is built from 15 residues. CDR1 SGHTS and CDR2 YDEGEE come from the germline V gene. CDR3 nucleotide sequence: TGTGCCAGCAGGCTTGATTCGGTTATGAACACTGAAGCTTTCTTT. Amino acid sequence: CASRLDSVMNTEAFF. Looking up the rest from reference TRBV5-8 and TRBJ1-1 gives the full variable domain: EAGVTQSPTHLIKTRGQQATLRCSPISGHTSVYWYQQALGLGLQFLLWYDEGEERNRGNFPPRFSGRQFPNYSSELNVNALELEDSALYLCASRLDSVMNTEAFFGQGTRLTVV.

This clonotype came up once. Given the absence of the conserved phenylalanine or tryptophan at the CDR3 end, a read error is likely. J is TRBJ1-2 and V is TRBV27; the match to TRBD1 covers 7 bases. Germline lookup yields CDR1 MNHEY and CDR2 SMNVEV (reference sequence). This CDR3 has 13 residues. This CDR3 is CASSSQGSYGYTL. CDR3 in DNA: TGCGCCAGCAGTTCACAGGGGAGCTATGGCTACACCCTC.

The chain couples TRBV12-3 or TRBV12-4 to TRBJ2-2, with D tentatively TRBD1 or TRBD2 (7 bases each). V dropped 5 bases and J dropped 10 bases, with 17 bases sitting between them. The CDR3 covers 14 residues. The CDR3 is CASSPPRGGKELFF. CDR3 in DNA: TGTGCCAGCAGTCCTCCCAGGGGGGGGAAGGAGCTGTTTTTT.

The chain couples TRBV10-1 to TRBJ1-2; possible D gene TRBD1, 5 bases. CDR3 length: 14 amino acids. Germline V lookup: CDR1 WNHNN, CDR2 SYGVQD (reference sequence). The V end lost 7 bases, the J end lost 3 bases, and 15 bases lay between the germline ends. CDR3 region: CASNLTRGDYGYTF. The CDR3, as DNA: TGCGCCAGCAACCTAACACGGGGGGACTATGGCTACACCTTC.

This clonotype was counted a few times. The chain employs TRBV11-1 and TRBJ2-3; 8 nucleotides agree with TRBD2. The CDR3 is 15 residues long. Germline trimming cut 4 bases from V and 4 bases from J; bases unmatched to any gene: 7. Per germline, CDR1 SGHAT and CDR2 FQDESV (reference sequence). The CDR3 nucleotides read TGTGCCAGCAGCTCGGCGGGGGGAGGGGCAGATACGCAGTATTTT. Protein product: CASSSAGGGADTQYF. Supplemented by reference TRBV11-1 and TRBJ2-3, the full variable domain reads EAEVAQSPRYKITEKSQAVAFWCDPISGHATLYWYRQILGQGPELLVQFQDESVVDDSQLPKDRFSAERLKGVDSTLKIQPAELGDSAMYLCASSSAGGGADTQYFGPGTRLTVL.

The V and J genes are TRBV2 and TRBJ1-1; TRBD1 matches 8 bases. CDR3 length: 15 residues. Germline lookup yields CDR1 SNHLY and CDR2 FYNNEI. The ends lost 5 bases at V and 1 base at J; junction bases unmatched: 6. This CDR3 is CASSPSTGENTEAFF. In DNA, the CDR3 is TGTGCCAGCAGTCCTTCGACAGGGGAGAACACTGAAGCTTTCTTT.

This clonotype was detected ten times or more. The chain's CDR3 is CASRDRRSGNTIYF. The CDR3 DNA sequence: TGTGCCAGCAGGGACAGGCGCTCTGGAAACACCATATATTTT. The rearrangement uses TRBV25-1 and TRBJ1-3; 7 positions match TRBD1. J gave up 0 bases and V 6 bases, and 2 bases lay outside the gene matches. The CDR3 length is 14 residues. Germline CDR1 is MGHDK and CDR2 is SYGVNS.

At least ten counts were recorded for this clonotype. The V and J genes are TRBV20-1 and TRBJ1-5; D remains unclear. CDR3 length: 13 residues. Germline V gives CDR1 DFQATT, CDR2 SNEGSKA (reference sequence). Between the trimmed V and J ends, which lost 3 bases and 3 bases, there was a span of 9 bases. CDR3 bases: TGCAGTGCTAGGGACGGACTCAATCAGCCCCAGCATTTT. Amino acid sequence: CSARDGLNQPQHF.

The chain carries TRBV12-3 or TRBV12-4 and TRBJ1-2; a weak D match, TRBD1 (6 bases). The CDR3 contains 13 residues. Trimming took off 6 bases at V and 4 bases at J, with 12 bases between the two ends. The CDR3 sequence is CASRYGQTYGYTF. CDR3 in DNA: TGTGCCAGCAGGTACGGACAGACCTATGGCTACACCTTC.

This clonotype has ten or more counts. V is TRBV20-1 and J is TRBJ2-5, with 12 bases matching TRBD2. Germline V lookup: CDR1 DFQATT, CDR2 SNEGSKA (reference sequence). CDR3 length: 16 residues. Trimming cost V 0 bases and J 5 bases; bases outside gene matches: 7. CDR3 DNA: TGCAGTGCTAGAGAAGCTAGCGGGGGGGCAAGGGAGACCCAGTACTTC. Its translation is CSAREASGGARETQYF.